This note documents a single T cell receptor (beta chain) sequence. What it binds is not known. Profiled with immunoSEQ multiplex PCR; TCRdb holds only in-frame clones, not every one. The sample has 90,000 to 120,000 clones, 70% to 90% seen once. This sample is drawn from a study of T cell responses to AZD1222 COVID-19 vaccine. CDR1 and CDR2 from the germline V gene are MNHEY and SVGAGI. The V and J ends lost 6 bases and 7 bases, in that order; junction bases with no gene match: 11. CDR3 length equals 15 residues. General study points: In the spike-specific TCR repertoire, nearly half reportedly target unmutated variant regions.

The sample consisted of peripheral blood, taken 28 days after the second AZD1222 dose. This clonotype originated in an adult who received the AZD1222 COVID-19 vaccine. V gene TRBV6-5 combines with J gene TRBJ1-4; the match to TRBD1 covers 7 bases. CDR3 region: CASSTAGGRGEKLFF. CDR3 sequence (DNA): TGTGCCAGCAGCACGGCAGGGGGGAGAGGTGAAAAACTGTTTTTT.